Presented here are 3 T cell receptor beta chains from one specimen sequenced in a study of breast tumors, draining lymph nodes, adjacent tissues. TCRdb reanalysed the multiplex PCR reads using MiXCR and keeps one entry per CDR3 protein. This table has about 180,000 distinct CDR3 sequences, about 30% appearing once. Breast cancer patients provided tissue from their axillary draining lymph nodes. The sample was axillary lymph node tissue. The receptors shown here come from a female donor with breast cancer. Some clones in this sample may be carry-over from other donors' samples.

This clonotype was observed at least ten times. The genes are TRBV9 and TRBJ2-7; D gene uncertain. Germline loops: CDR1 SGDLS, CDR2 YYNGEE. V was trimmed by 0 bases and J by 4 bases, leaving 8 bases between them. The CDR3 totals 13 residues. This chain's CDR3 is CASSVAGSYEQYF. Written as DNA, the CDR3 is TGTGCCAGCAGCGTAGCCGGCAGTTACGAGCAGTACTTC.

The chain is built from TRBV5-4 and TRBJ1-1; 7 bases fit TRBD1. Germline V lookup: CDR1 SGHNT, CDR2 YYREEE (reference sequence). The ends lost 1 base at V and 5 bases at J; junction bases unmatched: 11. This CDR3 comprises 16 residues. The CDR3 sequence: CASSLPTVRGETEAFF. For the CDR3, the DNA is TGTGCCAGCAGCTTGCCCACGGTCAGGGGGGAAACTGAAGCTTTCTTT.

Notes on this clonotype: This could be a read error, since a much larger clone is one nucleotide away. The chain recombines TRBV6-1 with TRBJ2-3; D gene unclear. This CDR3 spans 12 amino acids. V lost 7 bases and J 7 bases, leaving 12 bases between the germline ends. Per germline, CDR1 MNHNS and CDR2 SASEGT. The CDR3 region has the DNA TGTGCCAGCAATGACCGACTTTATACGCAGTATTTT. Its translation: CASNDRLYTQYF.